This T cell receptor (beta chain) emerged from a study of cytomegalovirus exposure and HLA in healthy donors. Findings of the study overall: Later analysis showed most CMV-associated TCR beta chains appearing HLA-restricted.

As concerns this clone: The antigen is undetermined.

J gave up 3 bases and V 9 bases, and 6 bases lay outside the gene matches. Germline CDR1 reads ENHRY; CDR2 reads SYGVKD. This CDR3 spans 14 amino acids. This PCR relied on a set of 60 Vbeta primers and 13 Jbeta primers. Some clones are missing from TCRdb's copy, which holds only in-frame ones; the method was immunoSEQ multiplex PCR. The sample lists 50,000 or so clones, roughly 73% seen once, with 2.5% to 3% in the top ten. This receptor was identified in a woman aged 35 to 49 in good health and CMV-seropositive. The gene calls are TRBV10-3 and TRBJ2-2; 8 nucleotides agree with TRBD1. The sample consisted of PBMCs. The CDR3 region is CAIKTGDDTGELFF. In DNA, the CDR3 is TGTGCCATTAAGACAGGGGACGACACCGGGGAGCTGTTTTTT.